Listed here are 18 T cell receptor beta chains from one sample, sequenced in a study of OX40 agonist ivuxolimab in advanced cancers. Using immunoSEQ multiplex PCR, the repertoire was profiled, and TCRdb retains in-frame clones only, with some absent. In the table there are some 130,000 clones, 80% to 90% of which are singletons. This specimen was CD4+ or CD8+ T cells sorted from blood, taken in a trial of the OX40 agonist ivuxolimab. Receptors were obtained from an adult with an advanced solid tumor such as melanoma, head and neck, liver or kidney cancer.

The chain is built from TRBV7-2 and TRBJ2-7, with 10 bases identical to TRBD1. The CDR3 runs to 15 residues. The germline V gene has CDR1 SGHTA and CDR2 FQGNSA. Trimming took 3 bases from V and 4 from J; bases not matched to a gene: 6. The CDR3, as DNA: TGTGCCAGCAGCTTCGACAGGGGGCAAAGGTACGAGCAGTACTTC. Amino acids: CASSFDRGQRYEQYF.

The CDR3 bases are TGTGCCAGCAGCCCCCGGTCCTACAAAAACATTCAGTACTTC. Translation: CASSPRSYKNIQYF. The gene calls are TRBV7-2 and TRBJ2-4; no clear D gene. This CDR3 spans 14 amino acids. Germline V gene sequence: CDR1 SGHTA, CDR2 FQGNSA. V was shortened by 5 bases and J by 3 bases, with 11 bases between the two germline ends.

This sequence joins TRBV4-3 and TRBJ2-7; 12 bases map to TRBD2. J was trimmed by 3 bases and V by 0 bases; bases with no gene match: 3. CDR1 is LGHNA, CDR2 YSLEER, per germline. The CDR3 contains 16 residues. The CDR3 region has the DNA TGCGCCAGCAGCCAAGAACTAGCGGGGGGTTTCTACGAGCAGTACTTC. Its translation: CASSQELAGGFYEQYF.

V gene TRBV7-6 combines with J gene TRBJ2-7; maybe TRBD2 (6 bases). Germline V CDR1 and CDR2: SGHVS, FNYEAQ. V was cut by 1 base and J by 0 bases, with 10 bases left in between. CDR3 length: 15 residues. The DNA of the CDR3 is TGTGCCAGCAGCTTAGGGCGGGGAGTCTCCTACGAGCAGTACTTC. Protein: CASSLGRGVSYEQYF.

The chain uses TRBV10-2 and TRBJ2-2, with D possibly matching TRBD2 (6 bases). The CDR3 is 14 residues long. Between the trimmed V and J ends, which lost 8 bases and 2 bases, there was a span of 12 bases. The V gene's germline CDR1 is WSHSY and CDR2 SAAADI. CDR3 protein: CASLFGRNTGELFF. As DNA, the CDR3 is TGCGCCAGCTTGTTCGGGAGAAACACCGGGGAGCTGTTTTTT.

The genes are TRBV4-2 and TRBJ2-3, with 8 positions matching TRBD1. Trimming removed 2 bases from V and 0 bases from J; junction bases left unmatched: 1. There are 15 residues in the CDR3. The germline gives CDR1 LGHNA, CDR2 YNFKEQ. The CDR3 sequence: CASSQQGASTDTQYF. CDR3 nucleotide sequence: TGTGCCAGCAGCCAACAGGGGGCTAGCACAGATACGCAGTATTTT.

The chain combines TRBV30 with TRBJ2-7; unclear D gene. V shed 2 bases and J shed 9 bases, with 14 bases lying between them. Germline CDR1 and CDR2: GTSNPN and SVGIG (reference sequence). The CDR3 runs 12 residues. In nucleotides, the CDR3 is TGTGCCTGGAGTCTGTACCAATTGGGGCAGTACTTC. Translation gives CAWSLYQLGQYF.

This clone was counted a few times. The rearrangement joins TRBV7-9 to TRBJ2-3; D gene uncertain. There are 12 residues in the CDR3. With 5 bases removed from V and 0 bases from J, the gap between germline ends came to 3 bases. Germline V gives CDR1 SEHNR, CDR2 FQNEAQ (reference sequence). CDR3 nucleotide sequence: TGTGCCAGCAGCCCTAGCACAGATACGCAGTATTTT. This sequence encodes CASSPSTDTQYF. The full variable domain, in which reference TRBV7-9 and TRBJ2-3 provide the parts outside the CDR3, is DTGVSQNPRHKITKRGQNVTFRCDPISEHNRLYWYRQTLGQGPEFLTYFQNEAQLEKSRLLSDRFSAERPKGSFSTLEIQRTEQGDSAMYLCASSPSTDTQYFGPGTRLTVL.

The chain links TRBV29-1 to TRBJ1-1; D ambiguous. The germline gives CDR1 SQVTM, CDR2 ANQGSEA. Between the trimmed V and J ends, which lost 4 bases and 3 bases, there was a span of 15 bases. The CDR3 sequence is 14 residues long. CDR3 sequence (DNA): TGCAGCGTTGTCACGGGTTGGTTATACACTGAAGCTTTCTTT. It encodes CSVVTGWLYTEAFF.

The V and J genes are TRBV11-3 and TRBJ2-1, with 7 bases identical to TRBD2. This CDR3 comprises 13 residues. The trim removed 2 bases at V and 10 bases at J, leaving 5 bases unmatched. Germline V gene lookup returns CDR1 SGHNT and CDR2 YENEEA. The CDR3: CASSLRRGGEQFF. The CDR3, as DNA: TGTGCCAGCAGCTTAAGAAGGGGAGGGGAGCAGTTCTTC. Full variable domain (outside the CDR3, taken from reference TRBV11-3 and TRBJ2-1): EAGVVQSPRYKIIEKKQPVAFWCNPISGHNTLYWYLQNLGQGPELLIRYENEEAVDDSQLPKDRFSAERLKGVDSTLKIQPAELGDSAVYLCASSLRRGGEQFFGPGTRLTVL.

The V and J genes are TRBV18 and TRBJ1-6; 8 bases are a match to TRBD1. V was pared by 5 bases and J by 8 bases, with 8 bases of the junction left unmatched. Germline CDR1 reads KGHSH; CDR2 reads LQKENI. This CDR3 is built from 15 residues. The CDR3 DNA is TGTGCCAGCTCAACCCGGGACAGGAGGGATTCACCCCTCCACTTT. Protein sequence: CASSTRDRRDSPLHF.

This clone was observed a handful of times. In DNA form, the CDR3 reads TGCGCCAGCAGCTTCGCCGGGGAGCTGTTTTTT. This codes for CASSFAGELFF. V is TRBV5-1 and J is TRBJ2-2; D not certain. Germline V lookup: CDR1 SGHRS, CDR2 YFSETQ. Trimming removed 2 bases from V and 6 bases from J, with 2 bases in between. The CDR3 consists of 11 residues.

This chain uses TRBV7-2 with TRBJ2-7; D perhaps matches TRBD2 (7 bases). Trimming cost V 4 bases and J 3 bases, with 16 bases left between them. This CDR3 contains 15 residues. Germline CDR1 SGHTA, CDR2 FQGNSA. The CDR3 protein is CASSYQAGANYEQYF. The CDR3 region has the DNA TGTGCCAGCAGCTACCAGGCGGGGGCGAACTACGAGCAGTACTTC.

The V call is TRBV2, the J call TRBJ1-6; TRBD1 matches at 9 bases. V dropped 6 bases and J dropped 8; count of bases not matched to a gene: 2. Germline V gene sequence: CDR1 SNHLY, CDR2 FYNNEI. The CDR3 runs to 13 residues. CDR3 loop: CASRRTGDSPLHF. The CDR3 nucleotides are TGTGCCAGCAGGCGGACAGGGGATTCACCCCTCCACTTT.

This clone was counted once. The V and J genes are TRBV5-6 and TRBJ2-5; D gene uncertain. The germline V and J ends were trimmed by 4 bases and 1 base, with 2 bases remaining between them. The germline gives CDR1 SGHDT, CDR2 YYEEEE. CDR3 length: 11 residues. The CDR3 coding sequence is TGTGCCAGCAGCGTCCAAGAGACCCAGTACTTC. This gives the protein CASSVQETQYF.

The genes are TRBV11-2 and TRBJ2-7, with TRBD1 matching over 7 bases. Germline assignment: CDR1 SGHAT and CDR2 FQNNGV. The CDR3 has 14 amino acids. V was clipped by 8 bases and J by 7 bases; unmatched bases: 14. DNA for the CDR3: TGTGCCAGCTCTTTCAGCGAGGGGGCGGTTGAGCAGTACTTC. Encoded protein: CASSFSEGAVEQYF.

The chain employs TRBV6-6 and TRBJ1-4, with D unresolved. There are 15 residues in the CDR3. Germline CDR1 and CDR2: MNHNY and SVGAGI (reference sequence). V lost 6 bases, J lost 5 bases, and 16 bases lay in between. As DNA, the CDR3 is TGTGCCAGCAGGCGAGGTCAGCCGGGGAATGAAAAACTGTTTTTT. Amino acids: CASRRGQPGNEKLFF.

The genes are TRBV6-5 and TRBJ1-2; no reliable D call. The CDR3 extends over 14 amino acids. Trimming left V 3 bases short and J 2 bases short, with 10 bases between. Per the germline V gene, CDR1 is MNHEY and CDR2 is SVGAGI. The CDR3 DNA reads TGTGCCAGCAGTTATAATGGTCCCAACTATGGCTACACCTTC. Amino acid sequence: CASSYNGPNYGYTF.